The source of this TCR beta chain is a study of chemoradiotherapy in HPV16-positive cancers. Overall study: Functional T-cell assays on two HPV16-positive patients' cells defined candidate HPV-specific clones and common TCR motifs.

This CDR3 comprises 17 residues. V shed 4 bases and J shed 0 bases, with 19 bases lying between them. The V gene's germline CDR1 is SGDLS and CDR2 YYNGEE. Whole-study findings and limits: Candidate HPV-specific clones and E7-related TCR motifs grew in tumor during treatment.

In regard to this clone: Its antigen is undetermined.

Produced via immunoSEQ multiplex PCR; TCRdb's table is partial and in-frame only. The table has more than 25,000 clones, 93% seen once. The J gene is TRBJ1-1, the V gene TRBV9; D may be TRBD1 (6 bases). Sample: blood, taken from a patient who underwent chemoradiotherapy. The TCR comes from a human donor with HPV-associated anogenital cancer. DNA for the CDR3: TGTGCCAGCAGCTCCCAGGTGGGGGGCGGACTGAACACTGAAGCTTTCTTT. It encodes CASSSQVGGGLNTEAFF.